The clone carrying this T cell receptor (beta chain) was seen a handful of times. The sample is drawn from a study of blood T cell repertoires in COVID-19. Study context: The samples span acute and convalescent COVID-19 from the United States, Italy and Spain. PBMCs, B-cell-depleted T cells, or T cells were the source of the cDNA or gDNA that made up the material.

The CDR3 sequence is 16 residues long. V lost 0 bases and J lost 3, with 13 bases in between. Germline CDR1 reads SGHRS; CDR2 reads YFSETQ. Under the authors' procedure: Amplified reference gene primers provided the basis for estimating nucleated cell counts. The method was immunoSEQ multiplex PCR; TCRdb's version includes in-frame clones alone and lacks a portion of them. The D gene and trimming were derived from the DNA, and the V and J assignments and clone size from that table. The data hold tens of thousands of clones, with approximately 90% observed a single time. Material for sequencing was peripheral blood. The sequence derives from a woman aged 60-75 years with acute or convalescent COVID-19. This chain joins TRBV5-1 and TRBJ1-3; D call uncertain. The CDR3 DNA follows: TGCGCCAGCAGCTTGGACGGGTTCGGTGGTGGAAACACCATATATTTT. It yields the protein CASSLDGFGGGNTIYF.